This TCR beta chain derives from a study of human T cells and chemical hapten exposure. CDR1 ENHRY and CDR2 SYGVKD come from the germline V gene. Deletions cut 8 bases from V and 2 bases from J, with 16 bases between. This CDR3 comprises 14 residues. Each CDR3 protein is one row after TCRdb ran MiXCR on the RACE reads. Of approximately 370,000 distinct CDR3 sequences listed, 5.5% are singletons. As for time point: pre-sensitization, week 0. Treatment specified: therapeutic diphenylcyclopropenone sensitization with weekly scalp DPC. The receptor was derived from a woman between 18 and 30 years old with alopecia areata. Some clones in this sample may be carry-over from other donors' samples. V and J are TRBV10-3 and TRBJ2-7, with TRBD1 as a possible D gene (5 bases). The specimen comprised whole blood, sampled in connection with sensitization to the hapten diphenylcyclopropenone (DPC). CDR3 sequence reads: CAIRQGGETYEQYF. The CDR3 nucleotides read TGTGCCATCCGTCAGGGTGGAGAAACCTACGAGCAGTACTTC.